A selection of T cell receptor beta chains follows, all from one sample in a study of Ad26.COV2.S vaccination and SARS-CoV-2 variants. This table comes from immunoSEQ multiplex PCR, and its TCRdb copy is limited to in-frame clones, with some not included. The repertoire holds about 420,000 clones, with around 89% as singletons. The sequences come from peripheral blood, collected in a trial of Ad26.COV2.S vaccine versus placebo. The origin of the receptors is a person between 18 and 60 years old who received the Ad26.COV2.S COVID-19 vaccine or a placebo. The CDR3 runs from the conserved cysteine through the conserved F or W. A D gene is named only where the DNA matches it firmly. Clone sizes are given selectively: once, few, many, or a class where the clone is expanded.

J gene: TRBJ1-5
V gene: TRBV6-4
clone size: .
D gene: .
CDR3 DNA: TGTGCCAGCAGCTTACAGGGTGGCAATCAGCCCCAGCATTTT
CDR3 protein: CASSLQGGNQPQHF

J gene: TRBJ1-1
V gene: TRBV29-1
clone size: .
D gene: .
CDR3 DNA: TGCAGCGTTGTCCTCCTGAACACTGAAGCTTTCTTT
CDR3 protein: CSVVLLNTEAFF

J gene: TRBJ2-3
V gene: TRBV6-2/TRBV6-3
clone size: .
D gene: .
CDR3 DNA: TGTGCCAGCAGTAACCGACCCGAAGCGTCAGATACGCAGTATTTT
CDR3 protein: CASSNRPEASDTQYF

J gene: TRBJ2-1
V gene: TRBV19
clone size: .
D gene: TRBD2
CDR3 DNA: TGTGCCAGTAGTATAAGACTAGCAGATTACAATGAGCAGTTCTTC
CDR3 protein: CASSIRLADYNEQFF

J gene: TRBJ2-7
V gene: TRBV2
clone size: .
D gene: .
CDR3 DNA: TGTGCCAGCAGCAGGACACTGCTGAGCCACGAGCAGTACTTC
CDR3 protein: CASSRTLLSHEQYF

J gene: TRBJ2-3
V gene: TRBV5-4
clone size: .
D gene: TRBD2
CDR3 DNA: TGTGCCAGCAGCTCCATTACTAGCGGGGTCACAGATACGCAGTATTTT
CDR3 protein: CASSSITSGVTDTQYF

J gene: TRBJ2-5
V gene: TRBV12-3/TRBV12-4
clone size: .
D gene: TRBD1
CDR3 DNA: TGTGCCAGCAGTAAGGACAGGGCCGGGACCCAGTACTTC
CDR3 protein: CASSKDRAGTQYF

J gene: TRBJ2-3
V gene: TRBV6-6
clone size: .
D gene: .
CDR3 DNA: TGTGCCAGCAGTTACTTCTCCAGTACCACAGATACGCAGTATTTT
CDR3 protein: CASSYFSSTTDTQYF

J gene: TRBJ2-7
V gene: TRBV27
clone size: .
D gene: .
CDR3 DNA: TGTGCCAGCAGTTTATCGGGGACCTCCTACGAGCAGTACTTC
CDR3 protein: CASSLSGTSYEQYF

J gene: TRBJ1-6
V gene: TRBV7-9
clone size: .
D gene: .
CDR3 DNA: TGTGCCAGCAGCTTAGTAGTCAGGGCTAATTCACCCCTCCACTTT
CDR3 protein: CASSLVVRANSPLHF

J gene: TRBJ2-5
V gene: TRBV5-8
clone size: .
D gene: TRBD1
CDR3 DNA: TGTGCCAGCAGCTTTGGCGTCAGGGACAGTCAAGAGACCCAGTACTTC
CDR3 protein: CASSFGVRDSQETQYF

J gene: TRBJ1-1
V gene: TRBV11-3
clone size: .
D gene: .
CDR3 DNA: TGTGCCAGCAGCTTGGGTAGGGCCACTGAAGCTTTCTTT
CDR3 protein: CASSLGRATEAFF

J gene: TRBJ2-1
V gene: TRBV21-1
clone size: .
D gene: .
CDR3 DNA: TGTGCCAGCAGCAAAGAGCGAAATGAGCAGTTCTTC
CDR3 protein: CASSKERNEQFF

J gene: TRBJ2-1
V gene: TRBV18
clone size: .
D gene: TRBD2
CDR3 DNA: TGTGCCAGCTCATTTAAAGCCCCTAGCGGGGGGGACTACAATGAGCAGTTCTTC
CDR3 protein: CASSFKAPSGGDYNEQFF

J gene: TRBJ2-7
V gene: TRBV5-1
clone size: .
D gene: TRBD1
CDR3 DNA: TGCGCCAGCAGCCCCGACAGGGGCGCCTACGAGCAGTACTTC
CDR3 protein: CASSPDRGAYEQYF

J gene: TRBJ1-2
V gene: TRBV6-5
clone size: .
D gene: .
CDR3 DNA: TGTGCCAGCAGACCGGGACAAAGAGTGGATGGCTACACCTTC
CDR3 protein: CASRPGQRVDGYTF

J gene: TRBJ1-2
V gene: TRBV19
clone size: once
D gene: TRBD1
CDR3 DNA: TGTGCCAGTAGTCTGCTCTTCACAGGGGGCGCAGGCGGCTACACCTTC
CDR3 protein: CASSLLFTGGAGGYTF

J gene: TRBJ2-2
V gene: TRBV6-2/TRBV6-3
clone size: .
D gene: TRBD2
CDR3 DNA: TGTGCCAGCAGTTGGGGACTAGCCGCCGGGGAGCTGTTTTTT
CDR3 protein: CASSWGLAAGELFF

J gene: TRBJ2-1
V gene: TRBV7-9
clone size: .
D gene: .
CDR3 DNA: TGTGCCAGCAGGCCTAACCCAGAGGGACAAAACTCCTACAATGAGCAGTTCTTC
CDR3 protein: CASRPNPEGQNSYNEQFF

J gene: TRBJ1-5
V gene: TRBV5-5
clone size: .
D gene: .
CDR3 DNA: TGTGCCAGCAGCCGGTCGGGTTTCGGGAGCAATCAGCCCCAGCATTTT
CDR3 protein: CASSRSGFGSNQPQHF

J gene: TRBJ2-2
V gene: TRBV3-1/TRBV3-2
clone size: once
D gene: .
CDR3 DNA: TGTGCCAGCAGCCAATCCACCGGGGAGCTGTTTTTT
CDR3 protein: CASSQSTGELFF

J gene: TRBJ2-7
V gene: TRBV2
clone size: .
D gene: .
CDR3 DNA: TGTGCCAGGGGGGGTTTAGGGAGTGACAGCTCTTCCTACGAGCAGTACTTC
CDR3 protein: CARGGLGSDSSSYEQYF

J gene: TRBJ1-1
V gene: TRBV11-2
clone size: .
D gene: TRBD1
CDR3 DNA: TGTGCCAGCAGTTTCGGACAGGACTTGAACACTGAAGCTTTCTTT
CDR3 protein: CASSFGQDLNTEAFF

J gene: TRBJ2-1
V gene: TRBV6-5
clone size: .
D gene: .
CDR3 DNA: TGTGCCAGCAGTAAGGTCGCCTTGGGGAATGAGCAGTTCTTC
CDR3 protein: CASSKVALGNEQFF

J gene: TRBJ2-7
V gene: TRBV7-8
clone size: .
D gene: .
CDR3 DNA: TGTGCCAGCAGCTTAGAGCTCGTCCCGACGCACTTC
CDR3 protein: CASSLELVPTHF

J gene: TRBJ2-1
V gene: TRBV5-1
clone size: .
D gene: TRBD1
CDR3 DNA: TGCGCCAGCAGCCGCGAGGGACAGGGTGTTATAGGTGAGCAGTTCTTC
CDR3 protein: CASSREGQGVIGEQFF

J gene: TRBJ2-3
V gene: TRBV4-3
clone size: .
D gene: TRBD2
CDR3 DNA: TGCGCCAGCAGCCAAGACGTAAGACTAGCGGGGACAGATACGCAGTATTTT
CDR3 protein: CASSQDVRLAGTDTQYF

J gene: TRBJ2-3
V gene: TRBV11-3
clone size: .
D gene: .
CDR3 DNA: TGTGCCAGCAGCTCCGGTAATACAGATACGCAGTATTTT
CDR3 protein: CASSSGNTDTQYF

J gene: TRBJ2-5
V gene: TRBV7-9
clone size: .
D gene: .
CDR3 DNA: TGTGCCAGCAGCTTAGGCGCGGTAAAAGAGACCCAGTACTTC
CDR3 protein: CASSLGAVKETQYF

J gene: TRBJ2-3
V gene: TRBV9
clone size: .
D gene: .
CDR3 DNA: TGTGCCAGCAGCGAGGTGAGGGGCGCCGGCACAGATACGCAGTATTTT
CDR3 protein: CASSEVRGAGTDTQYF

J gene: TRBJ1-2
V gene: TRBV5-6
clone size: .
D gene: .
CDR3 DNA: TGTGCCAGCAGCTCGGGACTAAGGGGATATGGCTACACCTTC
CDR3 protein: CASSSGLRGYGYTF

J gene: TRBJ2-1
V gene: TRBV7-3
clone size: .
D gene: TRBD2
CDR3 DNA: TGTGCCAGCAGTCCTAACGTGGGGCTAGCGGGGGTCCAGGGGTACAATGAGCAGTTCTTC
CDR3 protein: CASSPNVGLAGVQGYNEQFF

J gene: TRBJ2-4
V gene: TRBV19
clone size: .
D gene: .
CDR3 DNA: TGTGCCAGTAGTGCAGGGGTAGCCAAAAACATTCAGTACTTC
CDR3 protein: CASSAGVAKNIQYF

J gene: TRBJ1-1
V gene: TRBV6-6
clone size: .
D gene: .
CDR3 DNA: TGTGCCAGCAGGCCGTCCCTACGCCTCACTGAAGCTTTCTTT
CDR3 protein: CASRPSLRLTEAFF